The clone carrying this T cell receptor (beta chain) has a handful of counts. Its target is unknown. Germline V CDR1 and CDR2: GTSNPN, SVGIG (reference sequence). The CDR3 runs 13 residues. The V gene lost 3 bases and the J gene lost 0 bases, with 6 bases spanning the gap. This record belongs to a study of beta chain features in type 1 diabetes. Study conclusions and caveats: Across all four CD4+ subsets, people with type 1 diabetes showed modestly shorter TCRB CDR3s.

The whole isolated RNA underwent reverse transcription, so sequencing captured expressed TCRB transcripts. Some 3.6 million reads per sample were averaged for naive, central memory and regulatory samples. The protocol was immunoSEQ multiplex PCR, while the TCRdb copy is restricted to in-frame clones and leaves out a portion. Of 350,000 to 400,000 clones listed, roughly 13% are singletons. The sequence was collected from a woman between 18 and 30 years old with type 1 diabetes. This chain joins TRBV30 and TRBJ2-1; tentative D call: TRBD2 (5 bases). Sequencing input: naive CD4+ T cells from blood. CDR3 in DNA: TGTGCCTGGAGGGAGGCCTCCTACAATGAGCAGTTCTTC. Its protein is CAWREASYNEQFF.